This TCR beta chain was sequenced in a study of graft-versus-host responses after intestinal transplantation (dated by TCRdb to 2020 to 2022). Background on the whole study: The transplants that recipients received were multivisceral, liver-intestinal, or isolated intestinal. Rather than going through the commercial service, samples from a few later patients were sequenced in-house on an Illumina MiSeq and processed with MiXCR. After intestinal transplantation, graft-versus-host and host-versus-graft alloreactive T cell clones in the graft, circulation and bone marrow were tracked using bulk TCR-beta CDR3 sequencing. Every recipient was given anti-thymocyte globulin induction, followed by approximately three years of maintenance tacrolimus and steroids. To identify alloreactive clones, pre-transplant mixed lymphocyte reaction products were sequenced and then compared with unstimulated pre-transplant donor and recipient T cells. A cohort of about two dozen intestinal transplant recipients, including one retransplant, was enrolled, and a few patients lacking pretransplant specimens were excluded. Donor T cell macrochimerism was defined as a peak of at least 4% donor T cells among recipient peripheral blood mononuclear cells.

Inclusive of the bounding cysteine and phenylalanine, the CDR3 is 16 residues long. The kept DNA is CDR3 alone, 48 bases in frame from the first base. For this chain, trimming is 1 base at the V end and 4 bases at the J end, and the number of junction bases without a gene match is 2. Looking up the germline V gene (reference sequence) yields CDR1 SSHAT and CDR2 FNYEAQ. Sample time point, as interpreted from the label and publication: cells obtained before transplantation from donor or recipient. CD3+CD4+ and CD3+CD8+ populations were FACS-sorted from unstimulated pre-transplant donor and recipient cells taken from spleen or lymph nodes. General study outcomes and caveats: In patients with donor T cell macrochimerism, the allografts had high GvH to HvG T cell clonal ratios. The conclusions were limited by the relatively low number and heterogeneity of the intestinal transplant patients. GvH clones were detected in recipient bone marrow, and some appeared earlier in ileal mucosa or blood, consistent with an intestinal mucosal origin. Early after transplant, peak levels of circulating GvH clones were found to be associated with declines in HvG clones.

As concerns this clone: Its antigen is not yet known. Within one base of it there is no much larger clone, and no base qualities were kept.

The library was obtained by the immunoSEQ multiplex PCR assay. For most patients, genomic DNA was isolated using the Qiagen DNeasy Blood and Tissue Kit and was shipped frozen to Adaptive Biotechnologies for TCR sequencing. Adaptive Biotechnologies carried out high-throughput TCR-beta CDR3 sequencing of genomic DNA for most patients. The study's processing was this. Adaptive's ImmunoSEQ software supplied the TCR sequencing data for 18 patients, while MiXCR and VDJtools were used to process a few other patients. To correct CD4 versus CD8 sorting errors, any sequence found in both subsets at a frequency ratio below 5:1 was removed. CDR3 nucleotide sequences shared by donor and recipient were removed because the origin of these sequences could not be assigned. To be classed as alloreactive, a clone needed at least 2-fold expansion over unstimulated cells and a minimum CFSE-low frequency of 0.002% (template counts) or 0.001% (read counts). Clones detected in sequenced pre-transplant spleen, lymph node, or MLR CFSE-low populations of the donor or recipient were defined as mappable. The cumulative frequency of alloreactive clones was calculated as a percentage of all sequences, weighted by copy number. TCRdb holds this immuneACCESS table with in-frame rearrangements only. Some clones are missing; in checked studies, unresolved V genes explain under half, and the rest has no known cause. V and J calls and clone size follow that table, whereas D and trimming were derived from the DNA. A total of approximately 90,000 clones appear in this sample, 75% to 95% of them only once. Together, the top ten hold under 6.5% of the sample.

This TCR was recovered from a human donor who received an intestinal transplant. The specimen comprised unstimulated CD8+ T cells sorted from spleen or lymph node cells, sampled before intestinal transplant. The sequence is built from TRBV7-7 and TRBJ2-2, with 11 junctional bases fitting TRBD2. The bases read TGTGCCAGCAGCTTAGACGGGACTAGCGGCACCGGGGAGCTGTTTTTT. It translates to CASSLDGTSGTGELFF.